This passage covers 29 T cell receptor beta chains from one sample sequenced in a study of blood T cell repertoires in COVID-19 (dated by TCRdb to about 2020). To prepare the library, the immunoSEQ multiplex PCR assay was applied. This immuneACCESS table, as held by TCRdb, lists in-frame sequences with V and J called but not all clones. Of the missing ones, under half trace to an unresolved V gene in checked studies; the others have no known cause. The sample yields roughly 200,000 clones; about 87% were counted once. The ten top clones hold over 1.5% of the sample. Sequencing input: peripheral blood. These receptors originate from a man between 65 and 85 years old with acute or convalescent COVID-19.

DNA for the CDR3: TGTGCCAGCAGCCAAGGTTCATTCAGGGGTAGTGGCACTGAAGCTTTCTTT. Residues: CASSQGSFRGSGTEAFF. The chain carries TRBV4-2 and TRBJ1-1, with D possibly being TRBD1 (6 bases). CDR1 is LGHNA, CDR2 YNFKEQ, per germline. V lost 1 base, J lost 4 bases, and 19 bases lay in between. CDR3 size: 17 residues.

This chain uses TRBV5-1 with TRBJ2-1, with D maybe TRBD1 (5 bases). Trimming cost V 4 bases and J 5 bases, with 19 bases left between them. Germline V gene data show CDR1 as SGHRS and CDR2 as YFSETQ. The CDR3 extends over 16 amino acids. CDR3 DNA sequence: TGCGCCAGCAGCACGACCTCCAGGGTCCCCCACAATGAGCAGTTCTTC. This gives the protein CASSTTSRVPHNEQFF.

This rearrangement joins TRBV9 to TRBJ2-7, with D hard to call. The CDR3 is made up of 13 amino acids. V lost 3 bases, J lost 6 bases, and 13 bases lay in between. In germline, CDR1 is SGDLS, CDR2 YYNGEE. The CDR3 reads CASSGFRSGEQYF. The CDR3 DNA is TGTGCCAGCAGCGGCTTCAGGTCAGGCGAGCAGTACTTC.

This chain connects TRBV3-1 (or the pseudogene TRBV3-2) to TRBJ2-2; 9 nucleotides line up with TRBD2. Germline-derived CDR1 and CDR2 are LGHDT and YNNKEL (reference sequence). CDR3 length: 12 amino acids. V was pared by 11 bases and J by 7 bases, with 5 bases of the junction left unmatched. The CDR3 bases are TGTGCCGCGGGAGGGGTCGGCGGGGAGCTGTTTTTT. Amino acid sequence: CAAGGVGGELFF.

The chain combines TRBV5-1 with TRBJ1-2; no reliable D call. Looked up from germline, CDR1 is SGHRS and CDR2 is YFSETQ. The CDR3 consists of 13 residues. The V end was cut by 4 bases, the J end by 8 bases, with 15 bases between. The CDR3 reads CASSMESKRGYTF. CDR3 DNA: TGCGCCAGCAGCATGGAGTCCAAGCGGGGCTACACCTTC.

The chain recombines TRBV7-9 with TRBJ2-7; TRBD2 is a possible D gene (6 bases). Germline V gene lookup returns CDR1 SEHNR and CDR2 FQNEAQ (reference sequence). The CDR3 is made up of 14 amino acids. Trimming stripped 1 base from V and 6 bases from J, with 13 bases between. The CDR3 region is CASSLEWREREQYF. CDR3 nucleotides: TGTGCCAGCAGCTTAGAATGGCGGGAACGCGAGCAGTACTTC.

The chain has TRBV7-2 and TRBJ1-1, with 7 bases matching TRBD1. This CDR3 has 14 residues. Germline assignment: CDR1 SGHTA and CDR2 FQGNSA. Losses at the gene ends were 1 base for V and 9 bases for J; bases not matched to a gene: 8. CDR3 residues: CASSLVSEGQKAFF. The CDR3 coding sequence is TGTGCCAGCAGCTTAGTTTCGGAGGGACAGAAAGCTTTCTTT.

The genes are TRBV27 and TRBJ1-1; the match to TRBD1 covers 9 bases. Germline-derived CDR1 and CDR2 are MNHEY and SMNVEV (reference sequence). The CDR3 spans 15 residues. J lost 3 bases, V lost 5 bases, and 7 bases had no gene match. Here the CDR3 DNA reads TGTGCCAGCAGTCCCTACAGGGGGCTCGACACTGAAGCTTTCTTT. Its translation: CASSPYRGLDTEAFF.

This clone came up a few times. The rearrangement uses TRBV29-1 and TRBJ1-2; D is possibly TRBD1 (6 bases). The ends were cut back, 5 bases at V and 7 bases at J, with 20 bases in the middle. Germline V gene data show CDR1 as SQVTM and CDR2 as ANQGSEA. The CDR3 contains 14 residues. The CDR3 protein is CSVMGASFPGGYTF. The CDR3 DNA follows: TGCAGCGTTATGGGGGCTAGTTTTCCGGGTGGCTACACCTTC.

The chain carries TRBV10-3 and TRBJ2-3; 7 nucleotides match TRBD1. CDR3 length: 12 amino acids. V was clipped by 10 bases and J by 5 bases; unmatched bases: 6. Germline CDR1 ENHRY, CDR2 SYGVKD. The CDR3 DNA sequence: TGTGCCACAAATACAGGGGAAGATACGCAGTATTTT. Translation: CATNTGEDTQYF.

CDR3 nucleotide sequence: TGTGCCAGTAGTATCGATGGACAGACTGAAGCTTTCTTT. This sequence encodes CASSIDGQTEAFF. The chain employs TRBV19 and TRBJ1-1; D might be TRBD1 (6 bases). CDR3 length equals 13 residues. V lost 3 bases and J lost 5, with 10 bases in between. Germline loops: CDR1 LNHDA, CDR2 SQIVND (reference sequence).

V usage is TRBV9 and J usage is TRBJ1-3; a possible D gene is TRBD1 (5 bases). V shed 0 bases and J shed 2 bases, with 15 bases lying between them. CDR1 is SGDLS, CDR2 YYNGEE, per germline. The CDR3 loop spans 17 amino acids. CDR3 loop: CASSVATGGSAGNTIYF. The CDR3 region has the DNA TGTGCCAGCAGCGTAGCTACAGGCGGATCGGCTGGAAACACCATATATTTT.

The chain employs TRBV7-2 and TRBJ2-5; possible D gene TRBD1, 6 bases. Germline V gene sequence: CDR1 SGHTA, CDR2 FQGNSA. The CDR3 has 16 residues. The V end lost 5 bases, the J end lost 0 bases, and 16 bases lay between the germline ends. The CDR3 DNA is TGTGCCAGCAGCCCACAGGGCCCACCCTACCAAGAGACCCAGTACTTC. Amino acid sequence: CASSPQGPPYQETQYF.

The rearrangement links TRBV21-1 to TRBJ2-7; no check of the table's D call, TRBD2, against the DNA was made. TRBV21-1 is shown as a pseudogene. The CDR3 is made up of 14 amino acids. The CDR3 DNA is TGTGCCAGCAGCAAAAGGACTAGCGACGACGAGCAGTACTTC. The encoded protein is CASSKRTSDDEQYF.

The chain joins TRBV29-1 to TRBJ2-3; a possible D gene is TRBD2 (5 bases). The CDR3 extends over 16 amino acids. With 6 bases removed from V and 0 bases from J, the gap between germline ends came to 19 bases. The germline CDR1 and CDR2 sequences are SQVTM and ANQGSEA. The CDR3 spells CSVDLPGMSSTDTQYF. CDR3 in DNA: TGCAGCGTAGACTTACCCGGGATGTCTAGCACAGATACGCAGTATTTT.

For the CDR3, the DNA is TGTGCCAGTGGGATTGGCGGGTACCAAGAGACCCAGTACTTC. Translated, it gives CASGIGGYQETQYF. This chain uses TRBV10-3 with TRBJ2-5, with D maybe TRBD2 (5 bases). Trimming pared 10 bases from V and 0 bases from J, leaving 15 bases between. The CDR3 extends over 14 amino acids. Germline values: CDR1 ENHRY, CDR2 SYGVKD.

The genes are TRBV6-5 and TRBJ1-5, with 9 bases aligning to TRBD1. This CDR3 region has 15 residues. Looked up from germline, CDR1 is MNHEY and CDR2 is SVGAGI. After removal of 6 bases from V and 7 bases from J, the junction contained 10 bases not matched to a gene. CDR3 coding DNA: TGTGCCAGCAGCGCTTCGACAGGGACAGGGCAGCCCCAGCATTTT. This encodes CASSASTGTGQPQHF.

The chain carries TRBV19 and TRBJ1-6; D is possibly TRBD1 (6 bases). The CDR3 is 16 residues long. Trimming left V 6 bases short and J 0 bases short, with 12 bases between. The germline V gene encodes CDR1 LNHDA and CDR2 SQIVND (reference sequence). The CDR3 sequence is CASRAEDSSYNSPLHF. DNA of the CDR3: TGTGCCAGTAGAGCCGAGGACAGCTCCTATAATTCACCCCTCCACTTT. Full variable domain (outside the CDR3, taken from reference TRBV19 and TRBJ1-6): DGGITQSPKYLFRKEGQNVTLSCEQNLNHDAMYWYRQDPGQGLRLIYYSQIVNDFQKGDIAEGYSVSREKKESFPLTVTSAQKNPTAFYLCASRAEDSSYNSPLHFGNGTRLTVT.

This rearrangement joins TRBV7-2 to TRBJ2-2; TRBD2 is a possible D gene (6 bases). Germline V gives CDR1 SGHTA, CDR2 FQGNSA. The V gene lost 3 bases and the J gene lost 2 bases, with 10 bases spanning the gap. The CDR3 consists of 15 residues. The CDR3 bases are TGTGCCAGCAGCTTGAACGCGGGAAACACCGGGGAGCTGTTTTTT. Amino acid sequence: CASSLNAGNTGELFF.

The chain carries TRBV6-5 and TRBJ1-5; D may be TRBD1 (6 bases). Germline CDR1 reads MNHEY; CDR2 reads SVGAGI. The CDR3 has 14 amino acids. Trimming took off 9 bases at V and 0 bases at J, with 12 bases between the two ends. CDR3 DNA: TGTGCCAGTAACAGGGTCTATAGCAATCAGCCCCAGCATTTT. It translates to CASNRVYSNQPQHF.

The chain couples TRBV2 to TRBJ2-1; 8 nucleotides match TRBD1. V lost 6 bases to trimming and J lost 9 bases; unmatched junction nucleotides: 16. In germline, CDR1 is SNHLY, CDR2 FYNNEI. The CDR3 consists of 16 residues. CDR3 sequence reads: CASSGTGTGVGSEQFF. CDR3 nucleotide sequence: TGTGCCAGCAGCGGGACCGGGACAGGTGTGGGTAGTGAGCAGTTCTTC. Variable domain in full (rest from reference TRBV2 and TRBJ2-1): EPEVTQTPSHQVTQMGQEVILRCVPISNHLYFYWYRQILGQKVEFLVSFYNNEISEKSEIFDDQFSVERPDGSNFTLKIRSTKLEDSAMYFCASSGTGTGVGSEQFFGPGTRLTVL.

This clone was seen only once. CDR3 amino acids: CASSPGGENEQYF. In nucleotides, the CDR3 is TGTGCCAGCTCACCTGGAGGCGAGAACGAGCAGTACTTC. The V and J genes are TRBV18 and TRBJ2-7; a possible D gene is TRBD2 (5 bases). Looked up from germline, CDR1 is KGHSH and CDR2 is LQKENI. Trimming took 3 bases from V and 5 from J, leaving 11 bases between them. The length of the CDR3 is 13 residues.

This chain uses TRBV23-1 with TRBJ2-2; weak D call: TRBD1 (6 bases). TRBV23-1 is an open reading frame whose function is uncertain. CDR3 length: 17 amino acids. Trimming took off 3 bases at V and 1 base at J, with 15 bases between the two ends. Written as DNA, the CDR3 is TGCGCCAGCAGTCAGCCCGGACAGATTAAGAACACCGGGGAGCTGTTTTTT. Translating it yields CASSQPGQIKNTGELFF.

This clone was picked up a small number of times. The chain combines TRBV9 with TRBJ1-1; D gene unclear. Germline loops: CDR1 SGDLS, CDR2 YYNGEE. The CDR3 has 14 amino acids. Trimming took off 2 bases at V and 1 base at J, with 9 bases between the two ends. CDR3 loop: CASSVGPQNTEAFF. In nucleotides, the CDR3 is TGTGCCAGCAGCGTTGGCCCCCAGAACACTGAAGCTTTCTTT. Supplemented by reference TRBV9 and TRBJ1-1, the full variable domain reads DSGVTQTPKHLITATGQRVTLRCSPRSGDLSVYWYQQSLDQGLQFLIQYYNGEERAKGNILERFSAQQFPDLHSELNLSSLELGDSALYFCASSVGPQNTEAFFGQGTRLTVV.

The rearrangement links TRBV13 to TRBJ2-1; 13 bases are a match to TRBD2. The trim removed 5 bases at V and 2 bases at J, leaving 6 bases unmatched. This CDR3 is 17 amino acids long. Germline V lookup: CDR1 PRHDT, CDR2 FYEKMQ (reference sequence). The CDR3 nucleotides read TGTGCCAGCAGCGGATCCGGGACTAGCGGGGCCTACAATGAGCAGTTCTTC. It encodes CASSGSGTSGAYNEQFF. Variable domain in full (rest from reference TRBV13 and TRBJ2-1): AAGVIQSPRHLIKEKRETATLKCYPIPRHDTVYWYQQGPGQDPQFLISFYEKMQSDKGSIPDRFSAQQFSDYHSELNMSSLELGDSALYFCASSGSGTSGAYNEQFFGPGTRLTVL.

The genes are TRBV6-5 and TRBJ1-1, with D perhaps TRBD1 (5 bases). This CDR3 region has 13 residues. Germline CDR1 reads MNHEY; CDR2 reads SVGAGI. Trimming took 6 bases from V and 0 from J, leaving 8 bases between them. The CDR3 reads CASRRQLNTEAFF. Written as DNA, the CDR3 is TGTGCCAGCAGGAGACAGTTGAACACTGAAGCTTTCTTT.

The rearrangement joins TRBV24-1 to TRBJ2-5; a possible D gene is TRBD2 (6 bases). Trimming took off 2 bases at V and 2 bases at J, with 17 bases between the two ends. Germline V gene sequence: CDR1 KGHDR, CDR2 SFDVKD. The CDR3 covers 17 residues. As DNA, the CDR3 is TGTGCCACCAGTGATTCGGTTCCGGGGGAAGGGCAAGAGACCCAGTACTTC. Its protein is CATSDSVPGEGQETQYF.

In this sample, this clone turned up once. In the same sample, other DNA sequences code for this CDR3. The genes are TRBV18 and TRBJ1-2; D is undetermined. Germline V lookup: CDR1 KGHSH, CDR2 LQKENI. Trimming took off 3 bases at V and 2 bases at J, with 7 bases between the two ends. The CDR3 is 13 amino acids. The CDR3 DNA reads TGTGCCAGCTCACCGGGAGGAAACTATGGCTACACCTTC. This codes for CASSPGGNYGYTF.

The rearrangement uses TRBV6-1 and TRBJ1-4, with 8 bases fitting TRBD1. CDR1 is MNHNS, CDR2 SASEGT, per germline. V shed 2 bases and J 3 bases; nucleotides not matched to a gene: 5. This CDR3 contains 16 residues. This CDR3 is CASSERSTGANEKLFF. CDR3 DNA: TGTGCCAGCAGTGAACGATCGACAGGGGCTAATGAAAAACTGTTTTTT.